This TCR beta chain originates from a study of vaccination and CD4 T cells after COVID-19. Cultured CD4+ T-cell DNA underwent Oncomine TCR Beta short-read sequencing. TCRdb ran MiXCR on the PCR reads and lists one entry per CDR3 protein. In the table there are 20,000 to 25,000 distinct CDR3 sequences, roughly 50% of which are singletons. The treatment: roughly ten-day PBMC culture with coronavirus spike peptide pools or control peptides (ViraFEST assay). Positivity by PCR occurred from March to December 2020, a period that predated US Alpha, Beta and Delta variants. Trimming cost V 3 bases and J 4 bases, with 11 bases left between them. The length of the CDR3 is 14 residues. Per germline, CDR1 ENHRY and CDR2 SYGVKD. In regard to this clonotype: Its specificity is unknown.

The gene calls are TRBV10-3 and TRBJ2-3; D call uncertain. The TCR sequence derives from a human donor who had recovered from COVID-19. Sequencing was carried out using CD4+ T cells from blood, cultured in vitro. The CDR3: CAISEGFSSDTQYF. As DNA, the CDR3 is TGTGCCATCAGTGAAGGGTTTTCCTCAGATACGCAGTATTTT.